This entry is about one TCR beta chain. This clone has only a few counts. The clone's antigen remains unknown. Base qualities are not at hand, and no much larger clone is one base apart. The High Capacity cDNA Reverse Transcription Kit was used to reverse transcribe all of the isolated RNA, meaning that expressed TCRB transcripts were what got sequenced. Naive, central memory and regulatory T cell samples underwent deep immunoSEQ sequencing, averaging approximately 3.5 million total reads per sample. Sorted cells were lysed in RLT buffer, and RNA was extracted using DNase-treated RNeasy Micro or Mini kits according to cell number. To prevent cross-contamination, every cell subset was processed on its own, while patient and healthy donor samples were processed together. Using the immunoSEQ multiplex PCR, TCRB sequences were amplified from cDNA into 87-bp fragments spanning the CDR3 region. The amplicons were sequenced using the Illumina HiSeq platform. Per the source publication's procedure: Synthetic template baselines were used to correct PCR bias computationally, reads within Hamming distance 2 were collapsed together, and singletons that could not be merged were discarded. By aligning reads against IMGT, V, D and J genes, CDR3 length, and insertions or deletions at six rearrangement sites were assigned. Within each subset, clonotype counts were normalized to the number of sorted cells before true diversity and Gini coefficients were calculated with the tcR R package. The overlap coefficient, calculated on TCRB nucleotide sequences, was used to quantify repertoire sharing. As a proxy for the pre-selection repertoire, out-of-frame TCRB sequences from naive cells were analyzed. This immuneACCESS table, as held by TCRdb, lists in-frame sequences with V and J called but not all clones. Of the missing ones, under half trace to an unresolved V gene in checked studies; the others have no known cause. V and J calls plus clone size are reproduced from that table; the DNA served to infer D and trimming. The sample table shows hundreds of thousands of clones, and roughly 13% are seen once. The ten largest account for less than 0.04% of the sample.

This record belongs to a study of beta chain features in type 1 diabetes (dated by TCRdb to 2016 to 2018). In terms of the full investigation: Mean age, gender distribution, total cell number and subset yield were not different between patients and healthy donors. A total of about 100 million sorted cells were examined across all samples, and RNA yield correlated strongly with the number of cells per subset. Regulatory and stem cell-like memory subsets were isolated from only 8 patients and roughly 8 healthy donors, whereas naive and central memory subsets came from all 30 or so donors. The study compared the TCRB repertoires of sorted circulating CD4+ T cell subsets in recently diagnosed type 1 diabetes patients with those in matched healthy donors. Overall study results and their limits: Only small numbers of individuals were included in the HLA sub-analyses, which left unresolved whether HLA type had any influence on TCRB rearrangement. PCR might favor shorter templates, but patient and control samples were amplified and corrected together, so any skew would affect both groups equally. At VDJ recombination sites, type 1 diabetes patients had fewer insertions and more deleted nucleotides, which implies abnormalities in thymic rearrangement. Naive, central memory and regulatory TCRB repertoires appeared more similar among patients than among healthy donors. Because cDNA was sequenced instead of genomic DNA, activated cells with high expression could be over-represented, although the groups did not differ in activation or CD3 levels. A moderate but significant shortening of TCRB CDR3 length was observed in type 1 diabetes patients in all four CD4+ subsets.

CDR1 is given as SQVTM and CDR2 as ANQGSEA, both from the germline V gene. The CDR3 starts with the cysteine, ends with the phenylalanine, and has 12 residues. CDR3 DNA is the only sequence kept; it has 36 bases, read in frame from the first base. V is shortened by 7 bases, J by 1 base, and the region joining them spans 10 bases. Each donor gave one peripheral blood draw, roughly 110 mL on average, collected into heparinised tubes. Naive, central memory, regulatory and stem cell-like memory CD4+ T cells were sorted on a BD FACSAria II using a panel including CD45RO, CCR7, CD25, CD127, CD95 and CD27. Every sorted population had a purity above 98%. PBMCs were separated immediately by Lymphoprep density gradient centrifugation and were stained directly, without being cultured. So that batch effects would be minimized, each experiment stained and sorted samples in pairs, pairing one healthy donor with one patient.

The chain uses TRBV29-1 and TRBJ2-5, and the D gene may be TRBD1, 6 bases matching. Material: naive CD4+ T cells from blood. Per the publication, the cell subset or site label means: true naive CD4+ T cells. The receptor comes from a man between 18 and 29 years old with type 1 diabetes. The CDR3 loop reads CSGRGFQETQYF. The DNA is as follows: TGCAGCGGAAGGGGGTTCCAAGAGACCCAGTACTTC.